A selection of T cell receptor beta chains follows, all from one sample in a study of T-cell reconstitution after alpha-beta-depleted transplantation in children. Each CDR3 protein is one row after TCRdb ran MiXCR on the PCR reads. This sample carries around 410,000 distinct CDR3 sequences, under 13% of them seen once, and the ten largest clones take over 4.5%. The material sequenced was PBMCs from the stem cell graft donor, taken from the stem cell graft. The receptors derive from a human donor who donated a stem cell graft to a child with acute myeloid leukemia. Both conserved end residues are part of each CDR3. The D gene is left open where the match is weak. Size values are once, few and many counts, or a class for expanded clones, and some rows have none.

TRBV11-2	-	TRBD2	TRBJ2-1	CASSFFGTSGKVEFF	TGTGCCAGCAGCTTTTTCGGGACTAGCGGGAAGGTCGAGTTCTTC
TRBV20-1	-	-	TRBJ2-3	CSASAAARADTQYF	TGCAGTGCTAGCGCAGCGGCGCGGGCAGATACGCAGTATTTT
TRBV6-1	few	TRBD2	TRBJ2-2	CASRGGGGHTGELFF	TGTGCCAGCAGGGGTGGCGGGGGACACACCGGGGAGCTGTTTTTT
TRBV5-1	few	TRBD2	TRBJ2-7	CASRQTSGSAYEQYF	TGCGCCAGCAGACAGACTAGCGGGAGTGCCTACGAGCAGTACTTC
TRBV29-1	-	-	TRBJ2-1	CSVDSGEYNEQFF	TGCAGCGTTGACTCCGGGGAGTACAATGAGCAGTTCTTC
TRBV11-1	-	-	TRBJ2-5	CASSAPLDPHGGWYQETQYF	TGTGCCAGCAGCGCCCCACTAGATCCCCACGGGGGTTGGTACCAAGAGACCCAGTACTTC
TRBV6-6	-	-	TRBJ1-6	CASSYQGPLHF	TGTGCCAGCAGTTACCAGGGACCCCTCCACTTT
TRBV29-1	few	TRBD2	TRBJ2-3	CSVEALAGGTDTQYF	TGCAGCGTTGAAGCCCTAGCGGGGGGAACAGATACGCAGTATTTT
TRBV5-6	-	TRBD2	TRBJ2-1	CASSLGGTSGRQGYNEQFF	TGTGCCAGCAGCTTGGGAGGGACTAGCGGGAGACAGGGGTACAATGAGCAGTTCTTC
TRBV12-3/TRBV12-4	-	TRBD1	TRBJ2-2	CASSLARGHTGELFF	TGTGCCAGCAGTTTAGCCAGGGGGCACACCGGGGAGCTGTTTTTT
TRBV20-1	many	-	TRBJ1-4	CSARESNEKLFF	TGCAGTGCTAGAGAATCGAATGAAAAACTGTTTTTT
TRBV6-1	-	TRBD2	TRBJ2-7	CASSRGASGGLIYEQYF	TGTGCCAGCTCTCGGGGGGCTAGCGGGGGTTTAATCTACGAGCAGTACTTC
TRBV4-2	-	TRBD2	TRBJ2-3	CASSTQRGTSGWPQYF	TGTGCCAGCAGCACCCAAAGGGGGACTAGCGGGTGGCCGCAGTATTTT
TRBV5-5	-	-	TRBJ1-4	CASSFKFGGVNEKLFF	TGTGCCAGCAGCTTCAAATTCGGGGGTGTTAATGAAAAACTGTTTTTT
TRBV29-1	-	TRBD1	TRBJ1-1	CSVEKGAWVNTEAFF	TGCAGCGTTGAAAAGGGGGCATGGGTGAACACTGAAGCTTTCTTT
TRBV30	-	-	TRBJ2-7	CAWSWGTGRPYEQYF	TGTGCCTGGAGTTGGGGCACAGGGCGTCCCTACGAGCAGTACTTC
TRBV4-3	-	TRBD2	TRBJ2-7	CASSQDLLAVTYEQYF	TGCGCCAGCAGCCAAGATCTACTAGCGGTAACCTACGAGCAGTACTTC
TRBV20-1	few	TRBD1	TRBJ2-7	CSARGSGTGNYEQYF	TGCAGTGCTAGAGGATCCGGGACAGGCAACTACGAGCAGTACTTC
TRBV4-2	few	TRBD2	TRBJ2-1	CASSQDRWASGNRNEQFF	TGTGCCAGCAGCCAAGATAGGTGGGCTAGCGGGAACAGGAATGAGCAGTTCTTC
TRBV9	-	-	TRBJ2-2	CASSALTRNTGELFF	TGTGCCAGCAGCGCCCTGACAAGGAACACCGGGGAGCTGTTTTTT
TRBV10-3	-	-	TRBJ2-5	CAIKAAGQETQYF	TGTGCCATCAAGGCGGCGGGCCAAGAGACCCAGTACTTC
TRBV9	few	-	TRBJ1-4	CASSVGRTPTNEKLFF	TGTGCCAGCAGCGTAGGCCGGACGCCAACTAATGAAAAACTGTTTTTT
TRBV5-6	few	-	TRBJ1-2	CASTAQRPNYGYTF	TGTGCCAGCACAGCCCAGAGACCTAACTATGGCTACACCTTC
TRBV20-1	few	TRBD1	TRBJ2-7	CSADTGGGTYEQYF	TGCAGTGCTGACACAGGGGGCGGAACCTACGAGCAGTACTTC
TRBV5-4	-	TRBD2	TRBJ2-1	CASSLGGLAGGSSYNEQFF	TGTGCCAGCAGCTTGGGTGGACTAGCGGGGGGGAGCTCCTACAATGAGCAGTTCTTC
TRBV4-2	-	-	TRBJ2-1	CASSPLGAAMSHNEQFF	TGTGCCAGCAGCCCCCTGGGAGCGGCTATGAGCCACAATGAGCAGTTCTTC
TRBV7-3	many	-	TRBJ2-1	CASSLSLDSYNEQFF	TGTGCCAGCAGCCTATCCTTGGACTCTTACAATGAGCAGTTCTTC
TRBV10-2	-	-	TRBJ2-1	CASSMRGDEQFF	TGCGCCAGCTCTATGAGGGGCGATGAGCAGTTCTTC
TRBV20-1	many	TRBD2	TRBJ2-3	CSAIAGGTDTQYF	TGCAGTGCTATAGCGGGAGGCACAGATACGCAGTATTTT
TRBV6-1	many	TRBD1	TRBJ1-1	CASRRTGLNTEAFF	TGTGCCAGCAGGCGGACAGGGTTGAACACTGAAGCTTTCTTT
TRBV6-5	-	TRBD2	TRBJ2-3	CASSYGVAGGRTDTQYF	TGTGCCAGCAGTTACGGGGTAGCGGGAGGACGCACAGATACGCAGTATTTT
TRBV6-1	-	-	TRBJ1-2	CASRINRSYGYTF	TGTGCCAGCAGAATCAACAGGTCCTATGGCTACACCTTC
TRBV5-1	-	-	TRBJ1-1	CATTPGGGNTEAFF	TGCGCCACCACCCCTGGCGGGGGGAACACTGAAGCTTTCTTT
TRBV29-1	-	TRBD1	TRBJ2-1	CSVEFHLRTGVTSSYNEQFF	TGCAGCGTTGAGTTCCATTTGAGGACAGGGGTCACGAGCTCCTACAATGAGCAGTTCTTC
TRBV20-1	few	-	TRBJ2-7	CSARDLSETAYEQYF	TGCAGTGCTAGAGATCTCTCGGAAACAGCGTACGAGCAGTACTTC
TRBV7-2	many	TRBD1	TRBJ2-2	CASSLARTGGTGELFF	TGTGCCAGCAGCTTAGCGCGGACAGGGGGCACCGGGGAGCTGTTTTTT
TRBV5-1	-	TRBD1	TRBJ1-2	CASRPTPGQGYGYTF	TGCGCCAGCAGACCGACACCGGGACAGGGTTATGGCTACACCTTC
TRBV9	-	TRBD2	TRBJ2-7	CASSAGLADLSEQYF	TGTGCCAGCAGCGCAGGACTAGCGGATCTCTCCGAGCAGTACTTC
TRBV10-2	few	-	TRBJ1-4	CASKPGRVNEKLFF	TGCGCCAGCAAACCGGGACGGGTTAATGAAAAACTGTTTTTT
TRBV5-1	few	TRBD2	TRBJ2-5	CASSPTSGRSWETQYF	TGCGCCAGCAGCCCCACTAGCGGGAGGTCGTGGGAGACCCAGTACTTC